Detailed here is one T cell receptor beta chain. Antigen: not known. The data originate from a study of Graves' ophthalmopathy and Graves' hyperthyroidism. Broader study findings: A majority of expanded thyroid clonotypes exceeding 0.001 frequency were likewise present in blood.

The CDR3 spans 14 residues. V shed 2 bases and J 7 bases; nucleotides not matched to a gene: 5. Newly diagnosed hyperthyroidism donors, aged 18 to 65, duration under 2 months. TCR beta CDR3 regions were amplified from RNA transcripts. Second-round multiplex PCR came after first-round RT-PCR with HTBI primers. TCRdb reanalysed the multiplex PCR reads using MiXCR and keeps one entry per CDR3 protein. Here the sample spans just over 400,000 distinct CDR3 sequences, approximately 21% being singletons. Sequencing input: peripheral blood. This TCR came from a woman aged 18-29 years with stable Graves' hyperthyroidism. V is TRBV12-3 or TRBV12-4 and J is TRBJ1-5, with 7 bases aligning to TRBD1. CDR3 region: CASSLMAGGQPQHF. The CDR3 nucleotides are TGTGCCAGCAGTTTAATGGCAGGGGGGCAGCCCCAGCATTTT.